This T cell receptor (beta chain) was captured by sequencing in a study of blood T cell repertoires in COVID-19 (TCRdb year 2020). Turning to the overall study: The collaborator samples originated in the United States, Italy and Spain and spanned the acute and convalescent phases of COVID-19. HLA class I and class II types, where available, came from metadata supplied by the sample provider rather than from assay-based typing. Deeply sampled blood TCRbeta repertoires from subjects exposed to, actively infected with, or recovered from COVID-19 were included in the dataset. Sample metadata almost always included a de-identified subject ID, COVID-19 status, age in years and sex. The material from the prospective study consisted of cDNA or gDNA derived from T cells, B-cell-depleted T cells, or PBMCs. The repertoires were released in a freely available public database meant as a resource for research on the immune response to SARS-CoV-2. The samples were drawn from two sources: the first 160 participants of the ongoing ImmuneRACE study, and some 1,300 subjects contributed by 6 global collaborators. What the work shows at the level of the full study, not this receptor alone: How much clinical and demographic metadata was included differed by source and by participant, and the metadata was provided uncurated.

Collaborating institutions collected whole blood in K2EDTA tubes following their own protocols. Collaborator samples were shipped for TCRbeta analysis as frozen whole blood, isolated PBMCs, or DNA extracted from either sample type. According to the germline V gene, CDR1 reads KGHDR and CDR2 reads SFDVKD. A distance of 14 bases separates the germline ends of V and J, which lose 5 bases and 7 bases respectively. Including the terminal cysteine and phenylalanine, the CDR3 comprises 14 residues. The CDR3 DNA has 42 bases and is translated from base 1. Comments on this clone: There is no known antigen for this receptor. Per-base quality was not reported, and no clone a single base away is much larger than it.

TCRbeta CDR3 regions were amplified from genomic DNA by means of the immunoSEQ Assay, a bias-controlled multiplex PCR. On the authors' methods: The number of nucleated cells in each sample was estimated by amplification of reference gene primers within the assay. To quantify the absolute abundance of each unique TCRbeta CDR3 rearrangement, sequence reads were collapsed and filtered. Productive Simpson clonality was computed per sample as the square root of Simpson's diversity index over productive rearrangements. Here the immuneACCESS table is served through TCRdb, limited to in-frame sequences with V and J called. Missing clones are a known gap in these copies; in checked studies unresolved V genes cover under half, and the rest lacks a known reason. V and J calls plus clone size are reproduced from that table; the DNA served to infer D and trimming. Here the sample has around 310,000 clones; 88% occur a single time. Of the sample, roughly 4% is held by the ten largest clones.

The V and J genes are TRBV24-1 and TRBJ1-5; 6 matching bases give a weak D call of TRBD1. Sequencing used peripheral blood. This TCR came from a woman in her forties or fifties with active or convalescent COVID-19. The bases are TGTGCCACCAGTGCTGGGGGCATCAACCAGCCCCAGCATTTT. Its protein product is CATSAGGINQPQHF.